The clone carrying this T cell receptor (beta chain) is labeled as medium-sized. V was cut by 5 bases and J by 5 bases, with 18 bases left in between. Germline-derived CDR1 and CDR2 are SGHNT and YENEEA. CDR3 length: 15 residues. Libraries were prepared by immunoSEQ multiplex PCR; TCRdb keeps only in-frame clonotypes and omits some of them. Of thousands of clones in the sample, 20% to 30% are singletons; the top ten hold approximately 12%. The entry originates in a study of T cells in localized non-small cell lung cancer. Each adjacent lung sample was taken at least 2 cm from the tumor margin and was free of atypia.

The chain joins TRBV11-3 to TRBJ1-2; TRBD1 might be the D (6 bases). This TCR derives from a male donor aged 60 or older with stage II lung adenocarcinoma. The specimen was normal lung tissue next to the tumor, collected before any cancer treatment. CDR3 bases: TGTGCCAGCAGCCCATCTGACAGGTCTTCGTATGGCTACACCTTC. Translated: CASSPSDRSSYGYTF.